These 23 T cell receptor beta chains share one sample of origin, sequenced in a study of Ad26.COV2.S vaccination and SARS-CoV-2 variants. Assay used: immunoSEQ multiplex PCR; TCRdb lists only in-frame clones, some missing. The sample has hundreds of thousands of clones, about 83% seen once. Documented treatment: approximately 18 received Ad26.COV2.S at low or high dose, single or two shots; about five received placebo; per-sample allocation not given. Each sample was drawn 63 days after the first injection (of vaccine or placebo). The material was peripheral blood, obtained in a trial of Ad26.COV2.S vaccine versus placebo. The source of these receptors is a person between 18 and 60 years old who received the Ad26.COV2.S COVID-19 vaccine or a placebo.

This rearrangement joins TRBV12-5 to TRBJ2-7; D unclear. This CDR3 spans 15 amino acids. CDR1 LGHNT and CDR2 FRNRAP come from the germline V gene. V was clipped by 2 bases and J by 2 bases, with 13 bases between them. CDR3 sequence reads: CASGLRVIPAYEQYF. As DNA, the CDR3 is TGTGCTAGTGGTTTGAGGGTCATACCGGCCTACGAGCAGTACTTC.

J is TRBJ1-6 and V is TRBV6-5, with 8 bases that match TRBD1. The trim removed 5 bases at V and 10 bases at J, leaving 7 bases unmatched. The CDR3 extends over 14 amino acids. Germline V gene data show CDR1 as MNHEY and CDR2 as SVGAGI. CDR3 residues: CASSLRGQNSPLHF. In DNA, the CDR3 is TGTGCCAGCAGTCTCAGGGGGCAAAACTCACCCCTCCACTTT.

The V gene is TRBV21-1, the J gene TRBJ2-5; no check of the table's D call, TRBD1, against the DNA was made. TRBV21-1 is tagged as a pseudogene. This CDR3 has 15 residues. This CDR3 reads CASSIGDRREETQYF. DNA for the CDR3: TGTGCCAGCAGCATCGGAGACAGGAGAGAAGAGACCCAGTACTTC.

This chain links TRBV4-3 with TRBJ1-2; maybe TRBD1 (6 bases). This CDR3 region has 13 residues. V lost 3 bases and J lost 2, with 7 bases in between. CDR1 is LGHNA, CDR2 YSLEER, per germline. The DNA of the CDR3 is TGCGCCAGCAGCCACGGACAGAACTATGGCTACACCTTC. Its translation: CASSHGQNYGYTF.

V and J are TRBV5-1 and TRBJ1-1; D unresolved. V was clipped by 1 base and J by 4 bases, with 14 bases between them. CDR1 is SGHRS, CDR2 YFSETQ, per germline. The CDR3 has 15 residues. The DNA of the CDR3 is TGCGCCAGCAGCTTGTTACCTTTTCCAACCACTGAAGCTTTCTTT. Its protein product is CASSLLPFPTTEAFF.

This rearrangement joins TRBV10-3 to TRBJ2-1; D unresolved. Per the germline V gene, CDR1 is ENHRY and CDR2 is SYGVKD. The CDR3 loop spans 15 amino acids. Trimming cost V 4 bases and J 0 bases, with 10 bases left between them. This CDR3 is CAISGGNSSYNEQFF. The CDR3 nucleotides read TGTGCCATCAGTGGTGGGAACAGCTCCTACAATGAGCAGTTCTTC.

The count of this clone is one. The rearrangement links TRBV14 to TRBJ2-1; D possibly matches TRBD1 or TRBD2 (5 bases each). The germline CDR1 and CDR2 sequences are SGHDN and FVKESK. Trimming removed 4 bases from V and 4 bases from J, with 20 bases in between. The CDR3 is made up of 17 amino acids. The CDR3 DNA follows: TGTGCCAGCAGCCGGCGATCCGGGACGGGGTTTTACAATGAGCAGTTCTTC. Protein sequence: CASSRRSGTGFYNEQFF. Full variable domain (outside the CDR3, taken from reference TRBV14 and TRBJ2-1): EAGVTQFPSHSVIEKGQTVTLRCDPISGHDNLYWYRRVMGKEIKFLLHFVKESKQDESGMPNNRFLAERTGGTYSTLKVQPAELEDSGVYFCASSRRSGTGFYNEQFFGPGTRLTVL.

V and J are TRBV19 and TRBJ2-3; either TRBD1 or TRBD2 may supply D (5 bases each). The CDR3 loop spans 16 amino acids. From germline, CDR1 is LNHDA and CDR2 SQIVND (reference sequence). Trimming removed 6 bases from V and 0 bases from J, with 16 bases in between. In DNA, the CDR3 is TGTGCCAGTAGCGTGGGGGTGGGGTTCAGCACAGATACGCAGTATTTT. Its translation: CASSVGVGFSTDTQYF.

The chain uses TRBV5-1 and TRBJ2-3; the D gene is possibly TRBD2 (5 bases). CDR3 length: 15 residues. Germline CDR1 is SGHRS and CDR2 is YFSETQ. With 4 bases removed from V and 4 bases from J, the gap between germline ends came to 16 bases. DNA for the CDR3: TGCGCCAGCAGCCCCTCCGGGGATCCACCAGATACGCAGTATTTT. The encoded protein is CASSPSGDPPDTQYF.

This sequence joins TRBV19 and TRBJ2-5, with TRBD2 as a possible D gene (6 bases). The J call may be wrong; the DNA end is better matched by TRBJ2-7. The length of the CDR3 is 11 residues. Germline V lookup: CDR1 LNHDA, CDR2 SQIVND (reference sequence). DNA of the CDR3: TGTGCCAGTAGTATGGGACTCGAGCAGTACTTC. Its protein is CASSMGLEQYF.

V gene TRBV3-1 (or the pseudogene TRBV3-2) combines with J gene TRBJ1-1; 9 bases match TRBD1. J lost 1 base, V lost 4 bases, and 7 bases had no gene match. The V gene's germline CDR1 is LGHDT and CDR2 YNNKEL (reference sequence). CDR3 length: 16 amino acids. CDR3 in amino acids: CASSLRTGGGNTEAFF. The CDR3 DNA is TGTGCCAGCAGCCTACGTACAGGGGGCGGGAACACTGAAGCTTTCTTT.

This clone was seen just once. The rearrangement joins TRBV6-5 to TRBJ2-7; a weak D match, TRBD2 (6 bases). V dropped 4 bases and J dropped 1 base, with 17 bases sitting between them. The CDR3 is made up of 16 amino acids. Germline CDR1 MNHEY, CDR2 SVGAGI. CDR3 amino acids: CASSSFTPAGSYEQYF. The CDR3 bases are TGTGCCAGCAGTTCGTTTACCCCCGCGGGGTCCTACGAGCAGTACTTC.

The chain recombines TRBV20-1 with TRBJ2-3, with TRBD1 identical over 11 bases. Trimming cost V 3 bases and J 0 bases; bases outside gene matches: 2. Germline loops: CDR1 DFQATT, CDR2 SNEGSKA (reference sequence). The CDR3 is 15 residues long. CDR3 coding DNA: TGCAGTGCTAGTAGGGACAGGGGGAGCACAGATACGCAGTATTTT. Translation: CSASRDRGSTDTQYF.

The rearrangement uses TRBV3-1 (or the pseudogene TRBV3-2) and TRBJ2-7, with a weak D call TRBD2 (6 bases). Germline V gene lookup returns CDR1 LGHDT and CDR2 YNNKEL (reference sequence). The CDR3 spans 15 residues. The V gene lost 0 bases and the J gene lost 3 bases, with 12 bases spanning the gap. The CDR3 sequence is CASSQDFTGLYEQYF. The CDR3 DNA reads TGTGCCAGCAGCCAAGATTTTACGGGACTCTACGAGCAGTACTTC.

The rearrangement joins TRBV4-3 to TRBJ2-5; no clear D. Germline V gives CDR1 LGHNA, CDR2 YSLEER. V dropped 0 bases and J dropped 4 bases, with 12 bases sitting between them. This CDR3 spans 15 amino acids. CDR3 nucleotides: TGCGCCAGCAGCCAAGATGATGGGTCGGGAGAGACCCAGTACTTC. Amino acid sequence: CASSQDDGSGETQYF.

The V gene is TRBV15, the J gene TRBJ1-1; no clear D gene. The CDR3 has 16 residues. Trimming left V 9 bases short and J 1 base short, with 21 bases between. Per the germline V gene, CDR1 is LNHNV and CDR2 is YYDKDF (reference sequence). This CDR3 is CATRTDTLRPNTEAFF. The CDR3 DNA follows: TGTGCCACGAGGACGGATACACTGAGACCGAACACTGAAGCTTTCTTT.

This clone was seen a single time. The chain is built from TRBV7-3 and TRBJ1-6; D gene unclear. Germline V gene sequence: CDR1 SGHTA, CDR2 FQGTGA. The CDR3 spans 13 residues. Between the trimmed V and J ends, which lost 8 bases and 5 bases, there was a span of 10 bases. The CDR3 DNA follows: TGTGCCAGCGGCCGGGAGAATAATTCACCCCTCCACTTT. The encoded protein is CASGRENNSPLHF.

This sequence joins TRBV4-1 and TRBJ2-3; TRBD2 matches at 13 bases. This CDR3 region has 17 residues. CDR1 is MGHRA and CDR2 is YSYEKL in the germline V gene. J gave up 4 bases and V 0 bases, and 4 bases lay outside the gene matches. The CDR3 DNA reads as TGCGCCAGCAGCCAAGAAGGACTAGCGGGAGTAGCAGATACGCAGTATTTT. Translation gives CASSQEGLAGVADTQYF.

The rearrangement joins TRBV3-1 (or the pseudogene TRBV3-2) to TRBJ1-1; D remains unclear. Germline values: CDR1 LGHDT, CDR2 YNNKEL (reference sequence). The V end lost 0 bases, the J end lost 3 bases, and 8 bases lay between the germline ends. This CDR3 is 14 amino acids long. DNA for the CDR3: TGTGCCAGCAGCCAAGATTTGGGGTACACTGAAGCTTTCTTT. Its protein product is CASSQDLGYTEAFF.

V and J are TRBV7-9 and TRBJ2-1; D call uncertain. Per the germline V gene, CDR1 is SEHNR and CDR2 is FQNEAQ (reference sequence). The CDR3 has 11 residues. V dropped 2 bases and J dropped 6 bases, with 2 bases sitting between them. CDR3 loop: CASSLTNEQFF. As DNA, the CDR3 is TGTGCCAGCAGCTTAACCAATGAGCAGTTCTTC.

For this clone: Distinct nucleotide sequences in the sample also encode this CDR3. The CDR3: CASSLGVTDTQYF. The CDR3 bases are TGTGCCAGCAGCTTAGGGGTGACAGATACGCAGTATTTT. The genes are TRBV7-9 and TRBJ2-3, with D hard to call. The length of the CDR3 is 13 residues. Germline V gene data show CDR1 as SEHNR and CDR2 as FQNEAQ (reference sequence). Trimming stripped 1 base from V and 3 bases from J, with 5 bases between.

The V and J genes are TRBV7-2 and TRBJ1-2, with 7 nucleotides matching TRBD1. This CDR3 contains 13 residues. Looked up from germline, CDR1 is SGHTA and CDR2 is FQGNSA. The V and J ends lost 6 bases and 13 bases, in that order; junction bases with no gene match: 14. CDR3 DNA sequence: TGTGCCAGCAGGGGACAGCTAACATTCGGCCCCACCTTC. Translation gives CASRGQLTFGPTF. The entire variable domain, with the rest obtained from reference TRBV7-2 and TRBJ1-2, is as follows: GAGVSQSPSNKVTEKGKDVELRCDPISGHTALYWYRQSLGQGLEFLIYFQGNSAPDKSGLPSDRFSAERTGGSVSTLTIQRTQQEDSAVYLCASRGQLTFGPTFGSGTRLTVV.

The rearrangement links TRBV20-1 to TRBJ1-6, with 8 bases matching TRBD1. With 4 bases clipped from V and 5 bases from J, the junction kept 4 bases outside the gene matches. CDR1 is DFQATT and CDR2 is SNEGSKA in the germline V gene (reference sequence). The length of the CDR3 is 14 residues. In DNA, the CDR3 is TGCAGTGCTATTGACAGGGGAAATAATTCACCCCTCCACTTT. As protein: CSAIDRGNNSPLHF.